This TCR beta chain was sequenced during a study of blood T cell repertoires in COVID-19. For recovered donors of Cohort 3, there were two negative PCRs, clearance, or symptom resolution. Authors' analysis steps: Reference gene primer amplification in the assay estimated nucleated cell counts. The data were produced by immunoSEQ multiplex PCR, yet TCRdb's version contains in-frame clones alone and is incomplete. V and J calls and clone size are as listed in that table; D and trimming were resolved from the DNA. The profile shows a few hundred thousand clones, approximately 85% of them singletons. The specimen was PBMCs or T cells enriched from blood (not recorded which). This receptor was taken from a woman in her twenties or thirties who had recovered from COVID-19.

Here the CDR3 DNA reads TGCGCCAGCAGTGCTTGGAGGATTACCTCCTACGAGCAGTACTTC. Encoded protein: CASSAWRITSYEQYF. The chain is built from TRBV10-2 and TRBJ2-7; tentatively, D is TRBD2 (5 bases). V was pared by 4 bases and J by 0 bases, with 13 bases between. The CDR3 has 15 amino acids. The germline CDR1 and CDR2 sequences are WSHSY and SAAADI.